Shown below are 24 T cell receptor beta chains from a single sample sequenced in a study of graft-versus-host responses after intestinal transplantation (dated by TCRdb to the early 2020s). Their antigens remain unidentified. Libraries were constructed by the immunoSEQ multiplex PCR assay. Sourced from immuneACCESS, this table was stored by TCRdb with only in-frame sequences that have V and J called. A share of the clones is absent; for the studies checked, an unresolved V gene accounts for under half, and the remainder has no known explanation. This sample holds some 48,000 clones; approximately 84% were observed only once. The top ten hold less than 0.55% of the sample. The sample's time point label, in plain terms: cells obtained before transplantation from donor or recipient. Sequencing used unstimulated CD4+ T cells sorted from spleen or lymph node cells, obtained before transplant. The receptor set was obtained from a human donor who was the organ donor for an intestinal transplant.

This chain uses TRBV18 with TRBJ2-3; D perhaps matches TRBD1 (6 bases). Per germline, CDR1 KGHSH and CDR2 LQKENI. V was cut by 2 bases and J by 0 bases, with 12 bases left in between. CDR3 length equals 16 residues. This CDR3 is CASSPRDTSSTDTQYF. The CDR3 bases are TGTGCCAGCTCACCAAGGGACACCTCTAGCACAGATACGCAGTATTTT.

The chain is built from TRBV11-2 and TRBJ2-3; 7 bases are shared with TRBD2. The germline V gene has CDR1 SGHAT and CDR2 FQNNGV. Losses at the gene ends were 2 bases for V and 9 bases for J; bases not matched to a gene: 14. CDR3 size: 16 residues. The CDR3: CASSLISGPRRSTQYF. Written as DNA, the CDR3 is TGTGCCAGCAGCTTAATTAGCGGGCCCCGGCGGAGCACGCAGTATTTT. Full variable domain (outside the CDR3, taken from reference TRBV11-2 and TRBJ2-3): EAGVAQSPRYKIIEKRQSVAFWCNPISGHATLYWYQQILGQGPKLLIQFQNNGVVDDSQLPKDRFSAERLKGVDSTLKIQPAKLEDSAVYLCASSLISGPRRSTQYFGPGTRLTVL.

The chain uses TRBV29-1 and TRBJ2-5; 7 nucleotides match TRBD1. V was pared by 4 bases and J by 1 base, with 3 bases of the junction left unmatched. The CDR3 sequence is 13 residues long. The germline gives CDR1 SQVTM, CDR2 ANQGSEA. The CDR3 spells CSVGRGPQETQYF. CDR3 sequence (DNA): TGCAGCGTTGGTAGGGGGCCCCAAGAGACCCAGTACTTC. The full variable domain, in which reference TRBV29-1 and TRBJ2-5 provide the parts outside the CDR3, is SAVISQKPSRDICQRGTSLTIQCQVDSQVTMMFWYRQQPGQSLTLIATANQGSEATYESGFVIDKFPISRPNLTFSTLTVSNMSPEDSSIYLCSVGRGPQETQYFGPGTRLLVL.

Remarks on this clone: One end of the junction fails to match germline, which may point to a read error. J is TRBJ2-7 and V is TRBV11-2; 11 bases align to TRBD2. The CDR3 is 17 amino acids. Looked up from germline, CDR1 is SGHAT and CDR2 is FQNNGV. The CDR3 DNA follows: TGTGCCAGCAGCTTACTAGCGGGGGGCCCCAGCTCCTACAAGCAGTACTTC. Translating gives CASSLLAGGPSSYKQYF.

The CDR3 spells CASSEVGPYQPQHF. CDR3 bases: TGTGCCAGCAGTGAGGTCGGTCCTTATCAGCCCCAGCATTTT. The chain uses TRBV6-1 and TRBJ1-5; no firm D call. This CDR3 comprises 14 residues. Looked up from germline, CDR1 is MNHNS and CDR2 is SASEGT. The ends were cut back, 3 bases at V and 5 bases at J, with 11 bases in the middle.

The DNA of the CDR3 is TGCAGCGCCTATAGCAACCCTGGACAGGGAGAGACCCAGTACTTC. It yields the protein CSAYSNPGQGETQYF. The V and J genes are TRBV29-1 and TRBJ2-5; 8 positions match TRBD1. V was clipped by 7 bases and J by 4 bases; unmatched bases: 14. CDR1 and CDR2 from the germline V gene are SQVTM and ANQGSEA. The CDR3 has 15 amino acids.

The gene calls are TRBV6-5 and TRBJ1-2; 8 bases are a match to TRBD1. V was pared by 0 bases and J by 8 bases, with 5 bases of the junction left unmatched. Germline V lookup: CDR1 MNHEY, CDR2 SVGAGI. The length of the CDR3 is 14 residues. The CDR3 bases are TGTGCCAGCAGTTACTCGAACAGGGACAGGGGCTACACCTTC. Its protein is CASSYSNRDRGYTF.

V and J are TRBV11-3 and TRBJ2-7; TRBD1 agrees at 10 bases. Germline trimming cut 3 bases from V and 5 bases from J; bases unmatched to any gene: 7. In germline, CDR1 is SGHNT, CDR2 YENEEA. There are 15 residues in the CDR3. In DNA form, the CDR3 reads TGTGCCAGCAGCTTGACAGGGGGCAACGTCCACGAGCAGTACTTC. Its protein is CASSLTGGNVHEQYF.

The chain carries TRBV2 and TRBJ2-7, with 8 bases aligning to TRBD1. This CDR3 comprises 14 residues. Germline loops: CDR1 SNHLY, CDR2 FYNNEI. The junction had 6 bases not matched to a gene; V was cut back by 6 bases and J by 2 bases. The CDR3 loop is CASRPGQAAYEQYF. CDR3 DNA sequence: TGTGCCAGCAGACCGGGACAGGCAGCCTACGAGCAGTACTTC.

The rearrangement joins TRBV6-1 to TRBJ2-1; 7 bases are shared with TRBD1. The ends lost 1 base at V and 4 bases at J; junction bases unmatched: 4. Germline V gives CDR1 MNHNS, CDR2 SASEGT. This CDR3 spans 15 amino acids. The CDR3 bases are TGTGCCAGCAGTGAAGGAGGGACAGAATACAATGAGCAGTTCTTC. The encoded protein is CASSEGGTEYNEQFF.

J is TRBJ1-5 and V is TRBV19; D ambiguous. This CDR3 comprises 15 residues. Germline V CDR1 and CDR2: LNHDA, SQIVND (reference sequence). Between the trimmed V and J ends, which lost 8 bases and 3 bases, there was a span of 17 bases. For the CDR3, the DNA is TGTGCCAGTGGCAAGGATGCTCATACCAATCAGCCCCAGCATTTT. It codes for CASGKDAHTNQPQHF.

This chain connects TRBV5-1 to TRBJ2-7; 8 bases fit TRBD2. This CDR3 region has 14 residues. V shed 3 bases and J 5 bases; nucleotides not matched to a gene: 7. Germline V gene sequence: CDR1 SGHRS, CDR2 YFSETQ. The CDR3 DNA reads TGCGCCAGCAGCTGGACTAGCTCGGGAAACGAGCAGTACTTC. Residues: CASSWTSSGNEQYF.

This clone has just a few counts. V and J are TRBV6-6 and TRBJ1-4; D possibly corresponds to TRBD1 (5 bases). CDR3 size: 13 residues. Germline assignment: CDR1 MNHNY and CDR2 SVGAGI (reference sequence). V dropped 2 bases and J dropped 5 bases, with 6 bases sitting between them. The DNA for the CDR3 is TGTGCCAGCAGTTACGGGGGGAATGAAAAACTGTTTTTT. Amino acids: CASSYGGNEKLFF.

This chain links TRBV11-2 with TRBJ1-3; D gene ambiguous. Trimming stripped 4 bases from V and 3 bases from J, with 13 bases between. Germline CDR1 SGHAT, CDR2 FQNNGV. The CDR3 is 15 residues long. This CDR3 is CASSSVLSGGNTIYF. CDR3 DNA sequence: TGTGCCAGCAGCTCGGTCTTGTCAGGTGGAAACACCATATATTTT.

V usage is TRBV7-2 and J usage is TRBJ2-5; TRBD2 agrees at 9 bases. Germline V gene lookup returns CDR1 SGHTA and CDR2 FQGNSA. The trim removed 1 base at V and 1 base at J, leaving 4 bases unmatched. This CDR3 spans 16 amino acids. In nucleotides, the CDR3 is TGTGCCAGCAGCTTAGTGGGACTAGCCCTCCAAGAGACCCAGTACTTC. Its protein is CASSLVGLALQETQYF.

The gene calls are TRBV11-2 and TRBJ1-1; D not certain. CDR1 is SGHAT, CDR2 FQNNGV, per germline. Trimming stripped 0 bases from V and 2 bases from J, with 10 bases between. This CDR3 is 15 amino acids long. The DNA for the CDR3 is TGTGCCAGCAGCTTAGATCTCCGGCTAAACACTGAAGCTTTCTTT. Its protein product is CASSLDLRLNTEAFF.

This clone has just a few counts. This rearrangement joins TRBV25-1 to TRBJ1-1; maybe TRBD1 (6 bases). V was shortened by 5 bases and J by 9 bases, with 13 bases between the two germline ends. Germline V gives CDR1 MGHDK, CDR2 SYGVNS. The CDR3 has 12 amino acids. The DNA of the CDR3 is TGTGCCAGCAGTCGGCAACAGGGCCAAGCTTTCTTT. Amino acids: CASSRQQGQAFF.

The V and J genes are TRBV7-2 and TRBJ1-2; D gene unclear. Germline CDR1 reads SGHTA; CDR2 reads FQGNSA. Trimming cost V 0 bases and J 5 bases, with 7 bases left between them. The CDR3 loop spans 13 amino acids. DNA of the CDR3: TGTGCCAGCAGCTTAGCAGGATGGTATGGCTACACCTTC. Its protein product is CASSLAGWYGYTF.

On this clone: The junction departs from germline at one end; a sequencing error may be responsible. The V call is TRBV29-1, the J call TRBJ1-2; 8 nucleotides align to TRBD1. The CDR3 extends over 13 amino acids. Germline-derived CDR1 and CDR2 are SQVTM and ANQGSEA. The CDR3 is CSVEDRGLNGHTF. In DNA, the CDR3 is TGCAGCGTTGAAGACAGGGGGCTGAATGGCCACACCTTC.

The chain employs TRBV6-1 and TRBJ2-7; D may be TRBD2 (6 bases). This CDR3 has 14 amino acids. From germline, CDR1 is MNHNS and CDR2 SASEGT. Trimming left V 7 bases short and J 3 bases short, with 16 bases between. CDR3 protein: CASKYRDLYYEQYF. For the CDR3, the DNA is TGTGCCAGCAAATACCGGGACTTATACTACGAGCAGTACTTC.

For the CDR3, the DNA is TGTGCCAGCATCAAAACAGGGACGAGTTCACCCCTCCACTTT. Amino acid sequence: CASIKTGTSSPLHF. The V and J genes are TRBV6-5 and TRBJ1-6; maybe TRBD1 (6 bases). The CDR3 has 14 amino acids. Trimming shortened V by 7 bases and J by 9 bases, and 16 bases separated the two germline ends. Per germline, CDR1 MNHEY and CDR2 SVGAGI.

This clone was recorded a few times. The genes are TRBV6-5 and TRBJ1-2; perhaps TRBD1 as D (6 bases). CDR1 and CDR2 (germline): MNHEY, SVGAGI. This CDR3 is built from 13 residues. Trimming removed 8 bases from V and 8 bases from J, with 18 bases in between. CDR3 sequence reads: CASWAGESRGYTF. Written as DNA, the CDR3 is TGTGCCAGCTGGGCAGGGGAGTCTAGGGGCTACACCTTC.

The CDR3 DNA reads TGTGCCAGCAGTTCGATCACGACAGGGGAAGCTTTCTTT. Its protein product is CASSSITTGEAFF. This chain links TRBV6-5 with TRBJ1-1, with 7 bases fitting TRBD1. With 4 bases clipped from V and 8 bases from J, the junction kept 7 bases outside the gene matches. The length of the CDR3 is 13 residues. Per the germline V gene, CDR1 is MNHEY and CDR2 is SVGAGI.

The chain's CDR3 is CASTETGGNGYTF. The DNA for the CDR3 is TGTGCCAGCACTGAAACAGGGGGGAATGGCTACACCTTC. This chain joins TRBV6-5 and TRBJ1-2; 8 bases are a match to TRBD1. V trimming: 7 bases; J trimming: 6 bases; junction bases outside the gene matches: 7. CDR3 length equals 13 residues. Germline V gene sequence: CDR1 MNHEY, CDR2 SVGAGI.